Presented here are 15 T cell receptor beta chains from one specimen sequenced in a study of cytomegalovirus exposure and HLA in healthy donors. The PCR made use of 60 Vbeta and 13 Jbeta primers. Produced via immunoSEQ multiplex PCR; TCRdb's table is partial and in-frame only. The table has about 190,000 clones, roughly 81% seen once. Sequences were obtained from PBMCs. These receptors came from a woman aged 25-40 years in good health and CMV-seropositive.

This chain uses TRBV5-1 with TRBJ2-5; tentatively, D is TRBD1 (5 bases). Germline V gene sequence: CDR1 SGHRS, CDR2 YFSETQ. The CDR3 covers 14 residues. V lost 3 bases, J lost 1 base, and 10 bases lay in between. CDR3 sequence (DNA): TGCGCCAGCAGCTCCACGACAGTCCAAGAGACCCAGTACTTC. This sequence encodes CASSSTTVQETQYF.

The chain recombines TRBV10-3 with TRBJ2-7, with D maybe TRBD1 (7 bases). The germline V gene has CDR1 ENHRY and CDR2 SYGVKD. This CDR3 has 14 residues. V was shortened by 4 bases and J by 4 bases, with 14 bases between the two germline ends. The CDR3 loop reads CAISGRAGGYEQYF. The CDR3 bases are TGTGCCATCAGTGGTCGGGCAGGGGGGTACGAGCAGTACTTC.

The chain carries TRBV19 and TRBJ2-1; TRBD2 matches 10 bases. V shed 2 bases, J shed 8 bases, and the junction held 6 bases outside the gene matches. This CDR3 comprises 15 residues. Germline assignment: CDR1 LNHDA and CDR2 SQIVND (reference sequence). CDR3 amino acids: CASSINVGLAYEQFF. The CDR3 DNA follows: TGTGCCAGTAGTATAAACGTGGGACTAGCGTATGAGCAGTTCTTC.

This rearrangement joins TRBV2 to TRBJ1-1; perhaps TRBD1 as D (5 bases). V was pared by 4 bases and J by 5 bases, with 14 bases between. This CDR3 is built from 14 residues. Germline values: CDR1 SNHLY, CDR2 FYNNEI. CDR3 loop: CASSGGPGRTEAFF. Here the CDR3 DNA reads TGTGCCAGCAGTGGGGGCCCAGGGAGGACTGAAGCTTTCTTT.

The CDR3 protein is CASSQTGVRPEAFF. The CDR3 DNA reads TGTGCCAGCAGCCAGACAGGGGTCCGACCTGAAGCTTTCTTT. The genes are TRBV7-2 and TRBJ1-1, with 8 bases aligning to TRBD1. The V gene's germline CDR1 is SGHTA and CDR2 FQGNSA. This CDR3 is built from 14 residues. J was trimmed by 6 bases and V by 5 bases; bases with no gene match: 8.

CDR3 residues: CASSMPGQVNAFF. The CDR3 DNA sequence: TGTGCCAGCAGTATGCCGGGACAGGTCAATGCTTTCTTT. The chain links TRBV6-1 to TRBJ1-1; 8 nucleotides agree with TRBD1. The trim removed 5 bases at V and 11 bases at J, leaving 10 bases unmatched. Germline assignment: CDR1 MNHNS and CDR2 SASEGT. CDR3 size: 13 residues.

In this sample, this clone turned up a few times. The rearrangement uses TRBV19 and TRBJ1-6, with 8 positions matching TRBD1. The CDR3 totals 15 residues. Germline V gene lookup returns CDR1 LNHDA and CDR2 SQIVND (reference sequence). The trim removed 4 bases at V and 7 bases at J, leaving 6 bases unmatched. The CDR3 DNA sequence: TGTGCCAGTAGTACGGACAGGGTCTGGAATTCACCCCTCCACTTT. Amino acids: CASSTDRVWNSPLHF.

The rearrangement joins TRBV9 to TRBJ1-3; weak D call: TRBD1 (6 bases). Looked up from germline, CDR1 is SGDLS and CDR2 is YYNGEE. The CDR3 has 19 amino acids. Deletions cut 0 bases from V and 0 bases from J, with 19 bases between. In DNA form, the CDR3 reads TGTGCCAGCAGCGTAGCGACAGGCCAGGGGAGTAGCTCTGGAAACACCATATATTTT. Translated: CASSVATGQGSSSGNTIYF.

The chain has TRBV6-6 and TRBJ1-5; the D gene is possibly TRBD1 (6 bases). From germline, CDR1 is MNHNY and CDR2 SVGAGI (reference sequence). CDR3 length: 14 residues. The V gene lost 0 bases and the J gene lost 6 bases, with 9 bases spanning the gap. CDR3 nucleotides: TGTGCCAGCAGTTACTCGATAGGGGGTCAGCCCCAGCATTTT. Translated: CASSYSIGGQPQHF.

This sequence joins TRBV9 and TRBJ2-5, with 9 bases that match TRBD1. The CDR3 spans 14 residues. Germline V gives CDR1 SGDLS, CDR2 YYNGEE. V trimming: 4 bases; J trimming: 3 bases; junction bases outside the gene matches: 4. The CDR3 DNA reads TGTGCCAGCAGCCTTAGACAGGGGGAAGAGACCCAGTACTTC. Its translation: CASSLRQGEETQYF.

This chain uses TRBV11-3 with TRBJ2-2; D might be TRBD2 (7 bases). The V gene lost 2 bases and the J gene lost 5 bases, with 15 bases spanning the gap. The CDR3 is 16 residues long. Germline-derived CDR1 and CDR2 are SGHNT and YENEEA. The CDR3 reads CASSLNGGRRTGELFF. CDR3 nucleotide sequence: TGTGCCAGCAGCTTAAACGGGGGGCGCCGGACCGGGGAGCTGTTTTTT. Full variable domain (remainder filled in from reference TRBV11-3 and TRBJ2-2): EAGVVQSPRYKIIEKKQPVAFWCNPISGHNTLYWYLQNLGQGPELLIRYENEEAVDDSQLPKDRFSAERLKGVDSTLKIQPAELGDSAVYLCASSLNGGRRTGELFFGEGSRLTVL.

The genes are TRBV5-1 and TRBJ1-2, with D unresolved. CDR1 is SGHRS, CDR2 YFSETQ, per germline. V lost 0 bases, J lost 4 bases, and 10 bases lay in between. The CDR3 sequence is 14 residues long. CDR3 region: CASSLAGEGYGYTF. CDR3 coding DNA: TGCGCCAGCAGCTTGGCTGGGGAGGGCTATGGCTACACCTTC.

The rearrangement joins TRBV2 to TRBJ2-1; TRBD1 agrees at 8 bases. The germline V gene encodes CDR1 SNHLY and CDR2 FYNNEI. This CDR3 region has 12 residues. V lost 5 bases and J lost 14; bases outside the gene matches: 8. The CDR3 loop is CASSSTTGGKFF. DNA for the CDR3: TGTGCCAGCAGTTCTACCACAGGGGGAAAGTTCTTC.

The V gene is TRBV6-6, the J gene TRBJ1-2; 7 bases fit TRBD1. CDR1 MNHNY and CDR2 SVGAGI come from the germline V gene (reference sequence). CDR3 length: 13 amino acids. The trim removed 4 bases at V and 5 bases at J, leaving 4 bases unmatched. The CDR3 DNA sequence: TGTGCCAGCAGTTTAGCAGGGGGTTATGGCTACACCTTC. It yields the protein CASSLAGGYGYTF.

This rearrangement joins TRBV7-2 to TRBJ2-5; 8 nucleotides match TRBD1. The CDR3 runs to 15 residues. CDR1 and CDR2 from the germline V gene are SGHTA and FQGNSA. V lost 3 bases and J lost 1; bases outside the gene matches: 4. CDR3 residues: CASSFGGTGQETQYF. The DNA for the CDR3 is TGTGCCAGCAGCTTCGGTGGGACAGGCCAAGAGACCCAGTACTTC.